This record looks at one TCR beta chain sequence and its context. Its antigen is not identified. These data are taken from a study of cytomegalovirus exposure and HLA in healthy donors. Overall study findings and caveats: A later analysis revealed that TCR association rates differed between HLA loci, peaking at DRB1 and bottoming out at HLA-C. It is likely that the observed cluster of highly shared sequence variants was a sequencing artifact.

With 60 Vbeta and 13 Jbeta primers, the PCR was carried out. Clones were sequenced by immunoSEQ multiplex PCR, and TCRdb holds only the in-frame ones, with some missing. The table lists 130,000 or so clones, around 8.5% of them singletons. This TCR was sampled from a man in his forties or fifties in good health and CMV-seronegative. Sequencing used PBMCs.

The CDR3 here is CASSLSVRQETQYF. CDR3 in DNA: TGTGCCAGCAGTTTATCGGTCAGACAAGAGACCCAGTACTTC. This chain links TRBV27 with TRBJ2-5, with D uncertain. The CDR3 extends over 14 amino acids. Germline V gene sequence: CDR1 MNHEY, CDR2 SMNVEV (reference sequence). V shed 0 bases and J shed 2 bases, with 7 bases lying between them.